This T cell receptor beta chain comes out of a study of cytomegalovirus exposure and HLA in healthy donors (dated by TCRdb to 2017 to 2019). For context, the study as a whole: In an earlier analysis of approximately 640 of the donors, about 260 Gb of sequence data and 90 million to 120 million unique TCR beta sequences from about 179 million T cells were reported. An early release that covered some 640 HLA-typed donors contained approximately 300 gigabases of sequencing data and 85 million to 100 million unique TCR sequences. Of the roughly 390 genotyped donors, 81% were placed in the genetic ancestry cluster associated with self-reported Caucasian donors. The study was designed to test whether signatures of past pathogen exposure could be identified by cataloging public T cell receptors. The study used immunosequencing to profile the T cell repertoires of 666 subjects and linked those repertoires to cytomegalovirus serostatus. In addition to the first cohort of roughly 670 subjects, a separate validation cohort of over 90 different subjects was used. To predict cytomegalovirus infection status, the study brought together high-throughput TCR immunosequencing, statistical association of individual TCRs with disease status, and machine learning. In a later analysis, previously published TCR beta repertoires from several hundred donors were re-analyzed and high-resolution HLA genotyping was added so that TCR occurrence patterns could be studied. Rather than using new phenotypic data, the later analysis identified candidate immune exposures from TCR beta sequences and from how often those sequences occurred across donors. An earlier analysis of around 580 of the donors used high-throughput TCR beta sequencing to judge whether each TCR beta V gene segment behaved as functional or pseudogenic. Donor age, sex, ethnicity and CMV serostatus were collected together with the repertoire data. A later genetic analysis took genome-wide SNP genotypes for about 65% of the 666 donors and used that subset as a discovery cohort. Every repertoire in the discovery cohort had been generated on one and the same sequencing platform. HLA typing included class I and class II loci at four-digit resolution. Typing coverage varied by locus: about 620-640 donors for A, B, C, DRB1 and DQB1; more than 500 for DQA1; approximately 610 for DPA1; 400 to 480 for DPB1. Because of strong linkage in the cohort, 4 to 6 DR-DQ haplotypes were treated as single units for association and clustering. Among a few hundred genotyped donors of the cohort, an average of about 240,000 unique TCR beta nucleotide sequences were sequenced per donor, 15% to 20% of them non-productive.

A note on this clone: It has no known antigen specificity. The sample holds no much larger clone one base away, and base qualities are not on file.

V and J lose 6 bases and 7 bases, and a span of 9 bases separates them. Per the germline V gene, SNHLY is the CDR1 and FYNNEI is the CDR2. There are 11 amino acids in the CDR3, from cysteine to phenylalanine inclusive. The kept DNA is CDR3 alone, 33 bases in frame from the first base. Library construction relied on the immunoSEQ multiplex PCR assay. For the multiplex PCR, a mixture combining 60 forward primers for TCR Vbeta segments and 13 reverse primers for TCR Jbeta segments was used. The CDR3 region of rearranged TCR beta genes was amplified from genomic DNA with a multiplex PCR assay. The Illumina HiSeq System was used to sequence the amplified TCR beta libraries as 87-base-pair reads. The authors' pipeline ran thus. Across the roughly 700 repertoires, a later analysis counted approximately 75 million unique TCR beta chains, 9.5 million to 13 million of which were shared by at least two donors. Raw reads were error-corrected and collapsed into unique sequences with a nearest-neighbor algorithm that merged closely related sequences to remove PCR and sequencing errors. CDR3 sequences were aligned to IMGT reference sequences to assign V, D and J gene segments. For a sequence to be retained, at least a six-nucleotide match to both a V gene segment and a J gene segment was required. Rearrangements were called productive when the CDR3 lacked stop codons and stayed in frame with V and J; all others were non-productive. CDR3 was defined by IMGT convention, running from the second conserved V-encoded cysteine to the conserved J-encoded phenylalanine. Sequences without an unambiguous match to a single V gene segment were excluded from the earlier analysis of about 600 of the donors. An earlier analysis of 500 to 700 of the donors classified V segments as functional when productive rearrangements were above 56.7% and as segregating when the standard deviation between donors was above 5%. A statistical classification framework was built for diagnosing cytomegalovirus status from the catalog of TCR beta chain sequences. In a later analysis, V and J genes were assigned by comparing TCR nucleotide sequences against IMGT/GENE-DB human TR gene sequences. In a later analysis, CDR3 sequences and most-parsimonious VDJ recombination scenarios were assigned using the TCRdist pipeline. In a later analysis, each TCR beta chain was defined by its CDR3 amino acid sequence together with its V-gene family, and reads lacking a unique V-gene family were excluded. A later analysis removed 592 highly shared, low-generation-probability nucleotide sequences to deal with suspected cross-contamination and a sequencing artifact. In a later analysis, a clonal expansion index for each public chain was calculated from normalized within-repertoire ranks of inferred template counts. Generation probabilities in a later analysis came from a VDJ recombination model fitted to out-of-frame rearrangements, and those results were checked against IGoR. A later analysis scored TCR-TCR, TCR-HLA and TCR-CMV co-occurrence with hypergeometric tests, applying a repertoire-size bias correction to TCR pairs. To estimate false discovery rates, a later analysis permuted the HLA or CMV assignments 20 times. A later analysis grouped co-occurring TCRs with DBSCAN, adding TCRdist sequence similarity when clustering within HLA-allele-positive subsets. For co-occurrence clustering, repertoires with fewer than 30,000 or more than 120,000 public chains were excluded, along with five or six repertoires with anomalous nucleotide sharing. Drawn from immuneACCESS, this table holds only the in-frame rearrangements with V and J called that TCRdb kept. Clones are partly lost; checked studies trace under half to an unresolved V gene and leave the rest unexplained. V, J and clone size derive from that table, while D and trimming were established from the DNA sequence. Recorded for this sample are tens of thousands of clones; about four fifths of them occurred a single time. The ten largest clonotypes hold roughly half of the sample.

What the study reported, not specific to this receptor: In the study, around 150 TCR beta chains were listed as associated with cytomegalovirus. Roughly uniform sequencing depth across donors was assumed in presence/absence analyses, although this assumption may not hold. The authors suggested that the approach could potentially be extended to other disease states and immunological phenotypes. Compared with the roughly 700-donor mean, donors in an Asian-associated ancestry cluster had fewer N-insertions in productive TCRs, according to a later genetic analysis. A cluster of highly shared sequence variants was judged likely to represent a technical artifact of the sequencing pipeline. The earlier analysis of some 560 of the donors excluded roughly 17 rarely observed V segments, including chromosome 9 orphons, because counts were too low. A few of the identified cytomegalovirus-associated TCR beta chains were confirmed in vitro to be specific for cytomegalovirus antigens. Linkage disequilibrium might explain the correlated functional status among segregating V segments, but an unknown experimental factor could not be excluded. The classifier was reported to diagnose cytomegalovirus status with high specificity and sensitivity in both the original and validation cohorts. Some IMGT-functional V segments, including TRBV6-2 and TRBV6-3, could not be told apart with the 87-base-pair reads, so those segments were excluded. Most TCR sequences were seen in very few donors, while some public TCRs were found in many individuals. In a later analysis, TCR association rates were found to vary across HLA loci, with the most associated TCRs seen for DRB1 alleles and the fewest for HLA-C alleles. When HLA alleles, especially DR and DQ, strongly co-occurred, attributing TCR associations to individual alleles was difficult. In an earlier analysis of 587 of the donors, most TCR beta V segments appeared in productive rearrangements about 87% or about 30% of the time, broadly matching IMGT annotations. A further reported finding was that TCR beta sequences accurately predicted the HLA-A and HLA-B alleles for most subjects in the first cohort. CMV serostatus was the only immune exposure information available for the cohort. According to a later analysis, parvovirus B19, influenza, CMV and Epstein-Barr virus appeared linked to several top co-occurrence clusters. In a later analysis, HLA-associated TCR beta chains were found to be more clonally expanded and to have lower generation probabilities than equally common non-associated chains. Because HLA typing was missing for some donors at each locus, association tests included only the typed subset. At a false discovery rate of 0.05, a later analysis linked 15,000 to 20,000 TCR beta sequences to specific HLA alleles. V-gene and J-gene trimming of TCR beta chains was associated with a missense DCLRE1C variant in a later genetic analysis, and the association was replicated in an independent cohort. In this cohort, only TCR beta chains were sequenced, and detectable features were limited by the absence of alpha or paired-chain data. A later analysis found that most CMV-associated TCR beta chains appeared HLA-restricted, with HLA associations seemingly driven largely by CMV exposure.

The cohort was made up of 650 to 700 healthy bone marrow donors. Cohort members were all nominally healthy when sampled, although unrecorded immune exposures were likely present. The donor was CMV seropositive and belonged to the group of about 290 seropositive cohort members. A peripheral blood sample was collected from each donor, and TCR beta sequencing was performed on peripheral blood mononuclear cells. The Qiagen DNeasy Blood Extraction Kit was used to extract genomic DNA from the blood cell samples. What was sequenced was PBMCs. This TCR derives from a man aged 50 to 60 in good health and CMV-seropositive. The chain was built from TRBV2 and TRBJ1-1; a tentative D match to TRBD1 spans 6 bases. CDR3 protein: CASRFRGEAFF. At the DNA level, the sequence is TGTGCCAGCAGATTCAGGGGTGAAGCTTTCTTT.